This paragraph covers one T cell receptor (beta chain) sequence. CDR3 length: 16 amino acids. With 3 bases clipped from V and 2 bases from J, the junction kept 5 bases outside the gene matches. The germline V gene encodes CDR1 LGHDT and CDR2 YNNKEL (reference sequence). The data originate from a study of blood T cell repertoires in COVID-19. Whole-study context: The cDNA or gDNA used as material had been derived from T cells, B-cell-depleted T cells, or PBMCs.

TCRdb's table, derived via immunoSEQ multiplex PCR, lists solely in-frame clones and lacks some. The sample contains 20,000 to 25,000 clones, 88% of which appear only once. The origin of this receptor is a man aged 65 to 85 in a cohort sampled during active COVID-19. The material sequenced was peripheral blood. This rearrangement joins TRBV3-1 (or the pseudogene TRBV3-2) to TRBJ1-5; 9 nucleotides match TRBD1. The CDR3 sequence is CASSHRQGVGNQPQHF. The CDR3 DNA reads as TGTGCCAGCAGCCATCGACAGGGGGTTGGCAATCAGCCCCAGCATTTT.